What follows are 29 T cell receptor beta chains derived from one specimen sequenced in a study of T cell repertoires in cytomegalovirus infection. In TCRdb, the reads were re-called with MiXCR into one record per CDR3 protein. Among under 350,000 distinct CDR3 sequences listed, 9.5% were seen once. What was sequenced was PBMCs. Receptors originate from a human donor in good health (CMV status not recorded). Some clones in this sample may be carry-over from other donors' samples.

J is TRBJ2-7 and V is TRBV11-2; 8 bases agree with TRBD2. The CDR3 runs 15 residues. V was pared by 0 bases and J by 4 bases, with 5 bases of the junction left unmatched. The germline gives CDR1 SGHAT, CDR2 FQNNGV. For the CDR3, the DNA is TGTGCCAGCAGCTTAGACATGGCGGGGGGATACGAGCAGTACTTC. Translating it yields CASSLDMAGGYEQYF.

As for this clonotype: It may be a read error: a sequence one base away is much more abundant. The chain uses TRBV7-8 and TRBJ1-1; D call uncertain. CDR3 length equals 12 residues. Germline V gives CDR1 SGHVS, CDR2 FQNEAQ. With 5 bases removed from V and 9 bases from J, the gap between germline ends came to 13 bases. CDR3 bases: TGTGCCAGCAGCCACAGCTCGGGTCAAGCTTTCTTT. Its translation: CASSHSSGQAFF.

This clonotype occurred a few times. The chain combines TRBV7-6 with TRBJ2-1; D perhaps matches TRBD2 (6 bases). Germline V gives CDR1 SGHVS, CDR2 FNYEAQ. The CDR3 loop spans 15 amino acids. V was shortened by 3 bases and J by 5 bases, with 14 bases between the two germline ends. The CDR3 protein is CASSFPGVGDNEQFF. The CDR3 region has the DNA TGTGCCAGCAGCTTTCCGGGGGTCGGGGACAATGAGCAGTTCTTC.

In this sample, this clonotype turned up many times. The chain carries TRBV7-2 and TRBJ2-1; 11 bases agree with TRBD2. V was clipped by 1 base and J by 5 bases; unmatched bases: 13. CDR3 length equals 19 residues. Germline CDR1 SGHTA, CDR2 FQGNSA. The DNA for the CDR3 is TGTGCCAGCAGCTTAGAACCGAATAGCGGGAGGGCCGTCCACAATGAGCAGTTCTTC. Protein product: CASSLEPNSGRAVHNEQFF. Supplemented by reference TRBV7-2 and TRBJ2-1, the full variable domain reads GAGVSQSPSNKVTEKGKDVELRCDPISGHTALYWYRQSLGQGLEFLIYFQGNSAPDKSGLPSDRFSAERTGGSVSTLTIQRTQQEDSAVYLCASSLEPNSGRAVHNEQFFGPGTRLTVL.

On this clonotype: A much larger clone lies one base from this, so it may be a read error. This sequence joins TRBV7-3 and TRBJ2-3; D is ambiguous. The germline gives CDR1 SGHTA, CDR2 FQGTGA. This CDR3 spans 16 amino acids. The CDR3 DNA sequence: TGTGCCAGCAGGCCCGGACCTAACCGACCCCCAGATACGCGGTATTTT. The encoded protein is CASRPGPNRPPDTRYF. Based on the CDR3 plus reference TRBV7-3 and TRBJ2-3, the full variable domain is GAGVSQTPSNKVTEKGKYVELRCDPISGHTALYWYRQSLGQGPEFLIYFQGTGAADDSGLPNDRFFAVRPEGSVSTLKIQRTERGDSAVYLCASRPGPNRPPDTRYFGPGTRLTVL.

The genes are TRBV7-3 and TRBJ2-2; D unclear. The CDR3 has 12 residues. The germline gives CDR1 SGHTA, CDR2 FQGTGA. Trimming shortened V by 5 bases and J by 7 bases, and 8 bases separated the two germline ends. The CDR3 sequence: CASSPPDGELFF. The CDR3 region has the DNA TGTGCCAGCAGCCCCCCCGACGGGGAGCTGTTTTTT.

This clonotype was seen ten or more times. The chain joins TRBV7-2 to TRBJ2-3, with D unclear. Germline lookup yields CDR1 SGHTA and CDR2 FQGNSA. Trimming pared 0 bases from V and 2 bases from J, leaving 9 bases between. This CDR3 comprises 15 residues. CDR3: CASSLAALDTDTQYF. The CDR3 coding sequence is TGTGCCAGCAGCTTAGCGGCCTTAGACACAGATACGCAGTATTTT.

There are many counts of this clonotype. The CDR3 bases are TGTGCCAGCAGTTTGCAGGGAGACTATGGCTACACCTTC. It codes for CASSLQGDYGYTF. V usage is TRBV12-3 or TRBV12-4 and J usage is TRBJ1-2, with D possibly matching TRBD1 (5 bases). The CDR3 is 13 amino acids. V was shortened by 3 bases and J by 3 bases, with 8 bases between the two germline ends.

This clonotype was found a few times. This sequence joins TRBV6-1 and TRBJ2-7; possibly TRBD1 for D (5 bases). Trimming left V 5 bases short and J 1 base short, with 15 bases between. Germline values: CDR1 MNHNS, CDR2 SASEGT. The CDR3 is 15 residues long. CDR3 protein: CASSLGLRPSYEQYF. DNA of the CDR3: TGTGCCAGCAGTTTGGGGCTTCGTCCGTCCTACGAGCAGTACTTC.

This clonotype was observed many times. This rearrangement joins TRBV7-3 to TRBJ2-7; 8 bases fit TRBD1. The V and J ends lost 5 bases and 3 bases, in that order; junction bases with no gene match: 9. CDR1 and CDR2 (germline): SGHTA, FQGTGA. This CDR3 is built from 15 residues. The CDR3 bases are TGTGCCAGCAGCCCCGGAGGGACAGGTATCTACGAGCAGTACTTC. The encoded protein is CASSPGGTGIYEQYF.

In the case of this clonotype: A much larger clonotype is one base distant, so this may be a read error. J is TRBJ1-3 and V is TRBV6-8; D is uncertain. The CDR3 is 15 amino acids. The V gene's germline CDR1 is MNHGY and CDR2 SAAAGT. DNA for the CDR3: TGTGCCAACAGTTACTCGCAGAATTCTGGAAACACCATATATTTT. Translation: CANSYSQNSGNTIYF.

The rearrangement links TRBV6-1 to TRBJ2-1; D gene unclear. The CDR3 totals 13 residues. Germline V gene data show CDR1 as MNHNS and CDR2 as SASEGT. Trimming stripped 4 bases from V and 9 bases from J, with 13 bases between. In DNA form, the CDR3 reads TGTGCCAGCAGTGGGGTCCAGTTGACTGAGCAGTTCTTC. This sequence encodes CASSGVQLTEQFF.

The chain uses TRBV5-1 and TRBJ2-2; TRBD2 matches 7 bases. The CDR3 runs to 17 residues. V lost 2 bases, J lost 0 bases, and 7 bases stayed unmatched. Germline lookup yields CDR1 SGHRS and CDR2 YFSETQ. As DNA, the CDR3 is TGCGCCAGCAGCTTCGGCAAAAGCGGGACGAACACCGGGGAGCTGTTTTTT. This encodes CASSFGKSGTNTGELFF.

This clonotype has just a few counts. CDR3 sequence (DNA): TGCAGTGCTAAACTAGCGGGGCTCTCATTCTCTACGAACCAGTACTTC. Protein: CSAKLAGLSFSTNQYF. The rearrangement uses TRBV20-1 and TRBJ2-7, with 10 nucleotides matching TRBD2. V shed 4 bases, J shed 10 bases, and the junction held 19 bases outside the gene matches. The germline V gene has CDR1 DFQATT and CDR2 SNEGSKA (reference sequence). The CDR3 runs to 16 residues.

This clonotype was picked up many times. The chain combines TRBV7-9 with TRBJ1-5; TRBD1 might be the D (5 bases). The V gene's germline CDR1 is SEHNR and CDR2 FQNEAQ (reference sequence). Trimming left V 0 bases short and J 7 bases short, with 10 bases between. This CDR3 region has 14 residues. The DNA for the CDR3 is TGTGCCAGCAGCTTAGCGCACGGGGGGCAGCCCCAGCATTTT. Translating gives CASSLAHGGQPQHF.

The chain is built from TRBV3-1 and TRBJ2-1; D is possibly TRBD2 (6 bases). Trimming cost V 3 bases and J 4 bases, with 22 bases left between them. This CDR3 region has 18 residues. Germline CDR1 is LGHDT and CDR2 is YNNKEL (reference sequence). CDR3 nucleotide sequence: TGTGCCAGCAGCCACAAGCTTGGAGGGTTCCCCAGTTACAATGAGCAGTTCTTC. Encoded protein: CASSHKLGGFPSYNEQFF.

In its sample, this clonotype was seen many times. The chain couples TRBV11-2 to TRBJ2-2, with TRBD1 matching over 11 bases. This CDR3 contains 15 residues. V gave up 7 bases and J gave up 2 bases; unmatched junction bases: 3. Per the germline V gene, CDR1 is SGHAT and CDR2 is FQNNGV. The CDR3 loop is CASKRTGGNTGELFF. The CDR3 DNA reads TGTGCCAGCAAGCGGACAGGGGGCAACACCGGGGAGCTGTTTTTT.

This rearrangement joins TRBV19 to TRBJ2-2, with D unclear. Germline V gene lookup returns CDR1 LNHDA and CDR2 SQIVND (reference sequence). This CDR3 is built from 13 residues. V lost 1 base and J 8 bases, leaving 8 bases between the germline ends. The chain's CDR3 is CASSIVRGGELFF. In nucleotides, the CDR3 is TGTGCCAGTAGTATAGTTAGAGGAGGGGAGCTGTTTTTT. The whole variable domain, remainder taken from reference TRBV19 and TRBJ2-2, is DGGITQSPKYLFRKEGQNVTLSCEQNLNHDAMYWYRQDPGQGLRLIYYSQIVNDFQKGDIAEGYSVSREKKESFPLTVTSAQKNPTAFYLCASSIVRGGELFFGEGSRLTVL.

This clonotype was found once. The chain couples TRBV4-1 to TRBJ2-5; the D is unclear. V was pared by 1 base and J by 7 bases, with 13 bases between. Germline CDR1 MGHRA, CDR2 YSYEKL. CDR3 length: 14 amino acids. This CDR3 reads CASSQVPVSSTQYF. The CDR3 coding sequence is TGCGCCAGCAGCCAAGTCCCAGTGTCCTCGACCCAGTACTTC.

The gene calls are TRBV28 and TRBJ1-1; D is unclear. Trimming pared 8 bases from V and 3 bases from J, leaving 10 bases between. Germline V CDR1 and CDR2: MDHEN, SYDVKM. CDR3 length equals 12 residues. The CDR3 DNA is TGTGCCAGCTGTAGCCCGTACACTGAAGCTTTCTTT. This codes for CASCSPYTEAFF.

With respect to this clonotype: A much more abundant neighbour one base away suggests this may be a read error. The CDR3 reads CASSFIPASSYERYF. As DNA, the CDR3 is TGTGCCAGCAGCTTTATTCCAGCCAGCTCCTACGAGCGGTACTTC. The V gene is TRBV7-2, the J gene TRBJ2-7; D call uncertain. The germline V gene encodes CDR1 SGHTA and CDR2 FQGNSA. The CDR3 spans 15 residues. The full variable domain, with the rest looked up from reference TRBV7-2 and TRBJ2-7, is GAGVSQSPSNKVTEKGKDVELRCDPISGHTALYWYRQSLGQGLEFLIYFQGNSAPDKSGLPSDRFSAERTGGSVSTLTIQRTQQEDSAVYLCASSFIPASSYERYFGPGTRLTVT.

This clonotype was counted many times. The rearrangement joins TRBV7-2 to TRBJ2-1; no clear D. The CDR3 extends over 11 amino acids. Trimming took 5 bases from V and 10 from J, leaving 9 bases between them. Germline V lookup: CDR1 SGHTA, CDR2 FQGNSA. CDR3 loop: CASSPLGEQFF. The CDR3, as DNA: TGTGCCAGCAGCCCCCTGGGGGAGCAGTTCTTC.

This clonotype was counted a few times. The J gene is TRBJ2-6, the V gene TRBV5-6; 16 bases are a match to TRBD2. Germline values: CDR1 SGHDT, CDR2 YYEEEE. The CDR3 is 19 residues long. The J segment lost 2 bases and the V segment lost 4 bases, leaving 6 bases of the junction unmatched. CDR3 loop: CASSPPGLAGGPGANVLTF. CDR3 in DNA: TGTGCCAGCAGCCCGCCGGGACTAGCGGGAGGGCCTGGGGCCAACGTCCTGACTTTC. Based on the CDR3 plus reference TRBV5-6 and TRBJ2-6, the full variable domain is DAGVTQSPTHLIKTRGQQVTLRCSPKSGHDTVSWYQQALGQGPQFIFQYYEEEERQRGNFPDRFSGHQFPNYSSELNVNALLLGDSALYLCASSPPGLAGGPGANVLTFGAGSRLTVL.

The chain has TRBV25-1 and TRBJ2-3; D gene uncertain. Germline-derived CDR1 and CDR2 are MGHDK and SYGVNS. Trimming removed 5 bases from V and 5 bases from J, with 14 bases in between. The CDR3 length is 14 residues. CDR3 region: CASSLLMGRDTQYF. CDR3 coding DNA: TGTGCCAGCAGTCTCCTAATGGGCAGAGATACGCAGTATTTT. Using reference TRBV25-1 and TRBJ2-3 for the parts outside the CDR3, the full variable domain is EADIYQTPRYLVIGTGKKITLECSQTMGHDKMYWYQQDPGMELHLIHYSYGVNSTEKGDLSSESTVSRIRTEHFPLTLESARPSHTSQYLCASSLLMGRDTQYFGPGTRLTVL.

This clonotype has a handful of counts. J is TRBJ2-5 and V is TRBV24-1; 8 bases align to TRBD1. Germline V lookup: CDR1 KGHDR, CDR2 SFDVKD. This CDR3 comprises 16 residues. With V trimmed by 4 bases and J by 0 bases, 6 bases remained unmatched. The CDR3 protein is CATSDSDRADQETQYF. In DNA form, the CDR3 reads TGTGCCACCAGTGACTCGGACAGGGCTGACCAAGAGACCCAGTACTTC.

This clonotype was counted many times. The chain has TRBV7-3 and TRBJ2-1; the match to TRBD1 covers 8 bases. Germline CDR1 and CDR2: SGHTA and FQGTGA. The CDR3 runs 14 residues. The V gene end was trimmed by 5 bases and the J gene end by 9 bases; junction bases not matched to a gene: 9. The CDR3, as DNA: TGTGCCAGCAGCCCAGGACAGGGTAGGGGTGAGCAGTTCTTC. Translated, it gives CASSPGQGRGEQFF.

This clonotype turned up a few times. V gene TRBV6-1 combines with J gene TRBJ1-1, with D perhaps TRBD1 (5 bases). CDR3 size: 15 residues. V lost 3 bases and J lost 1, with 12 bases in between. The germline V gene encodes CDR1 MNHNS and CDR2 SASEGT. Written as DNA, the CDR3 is TGTGCCAGCAGTGATGCAGGTAGGGGGAACACTGAAGCTTTCTTT. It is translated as CASSDAGRGNTEAFF.

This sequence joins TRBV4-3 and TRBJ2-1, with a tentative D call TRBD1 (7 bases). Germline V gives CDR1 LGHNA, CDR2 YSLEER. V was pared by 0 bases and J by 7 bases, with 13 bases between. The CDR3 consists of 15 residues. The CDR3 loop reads CASSQERSGGNEQFF. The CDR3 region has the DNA TGCGCCAGCAGCCAAGAAAGATCAGGGGGGAATGAGCAGTTCTTC.

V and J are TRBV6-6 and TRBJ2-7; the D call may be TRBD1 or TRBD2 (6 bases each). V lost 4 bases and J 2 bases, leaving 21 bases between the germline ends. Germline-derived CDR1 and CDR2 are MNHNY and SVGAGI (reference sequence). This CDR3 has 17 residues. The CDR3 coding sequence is TGTGCCAGCAGTTCGGGGGCCGGGGTACTGAAGGCCTACGAGCAGTACTTC. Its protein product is CASSSGAGVLKAYEQYF.